This section outlines one T cell receptor (beta chain) sequence together with its context. The antigen is undetermined. According to the study, genomic DNA was the template for TCR beta VDJ and CDR3 profiling. Using its own MiXCR run on the reads, TCRdb lists one record per CDR3 protein. The sample yields under 500,000 distinct CDR3 sequences, around 33% seen once. This entry is derived from a study of CD8+CD57+ T cells in acquired aplastic anemia. About the study: Each DNA sample taken from sorted CD4+ and CD8+ cells came to 3 to 4 ug on average. Study observations and caveats: Patients and controls were found to share twenty-nine CD8+ CDR3 sequences.

Patients sequenced had flow cytometry evidence of CD8+CD57+ cell expansion. CDR1 and CDR2 (germline): SNHLY, FYNNEI. The CDR3 length is 16 residues. The V and J ends lost 2 bases and 3 bases respectively, with 14 bases between them. The source material was sorted CD4+, CD8+, or CD8+CD57+ T cells (not recorded which) from PBMCs. The chain has TRBV2 and TRBJ2-1, with D possibly TRBD2 on 6 matching bases. The TCR was taken from a human donor with aplastic anemia. The CDR3 loop reads CASSEFGPGDYNEQFF. CDR3 in DNA: TGTGCCAGCAGTGAATTTGGCCCGGGGGACTACAATGAGCAGTTCTTC.